The clone carrying this T cell receptor beta chain was recorded many times. The data originate from a study of human T cells and chemical hapten exposure. Germline values: CDR1 LNHNV, CDR2 YYDKDF (reference sequence). V dropped 4 bases and J dropped 3; count of bases not matched to a gene: 6. The CDR3 loop spans 16 amino acids. Time point here: healthy volunteer bleed at 6 weeks. From whole blood left unfractionated, total RNA was extracted. Each CDR3 protein is one row after TCRdb ran MiXCR on the RACE reads. The sample lists approximately 84,000 distinct CDR3 sequences; over 6.5% were seen once. This TCR was recovered from a male donor in good health. Some clones in this sample may be carry-over from other donors' samples. The rearrangement joins TRBV15 to TRBJ2-3; the match to TRBD1 covers 11 bases. The sequencing sample was made of whole blood. The DNA for the CDR3 is TGTGCCACCAGCACCGGACAGGGGGCTATTACAGATACGCAGTATTTT. Its protein product is CATSTGQGAITDTQYF.